The T cell receptor beta chain under discussion was sequenced for a study of T cell clones after liver transplantation. On the study more broadly: In this trial, immunosuppression withdrawal was attempted within 2 years of liver transplant. Blood was drawn pre-transplant, before withdrawal, and after full or failed withdrawal.

Sequenced by immunoSEQ multiplex PCR; TCRdb stores in-frame clones only, minus some. The sample records about 51,000 clones, approximately 87% being singletons. The V segment lost 3 bases and the J segment 5 bases; nucleotides outside the gene matches: 8. CDR3 length: 16 amino acids. The V gene's germline CDR1 is SEHNR and CDR2 FQNEAQ (reference sequence). The sequence was collected from a human patient who received a liver transplant. The graft donor may account for some of the T cells. The material sequenced was CD8+ T cells from blood, taken 12 months after liver transplant. The chain is built from TRBV7-9 and TRBJ2-3, with 10 positions matching TRBD1. CDR3 sequence: CASSFIPDRGQDTQYF. The CDR3 DNA is TGTGCCAGCAGCTTTATCCCTGACAGGGGGCAAGATACGCAGTATTTT.